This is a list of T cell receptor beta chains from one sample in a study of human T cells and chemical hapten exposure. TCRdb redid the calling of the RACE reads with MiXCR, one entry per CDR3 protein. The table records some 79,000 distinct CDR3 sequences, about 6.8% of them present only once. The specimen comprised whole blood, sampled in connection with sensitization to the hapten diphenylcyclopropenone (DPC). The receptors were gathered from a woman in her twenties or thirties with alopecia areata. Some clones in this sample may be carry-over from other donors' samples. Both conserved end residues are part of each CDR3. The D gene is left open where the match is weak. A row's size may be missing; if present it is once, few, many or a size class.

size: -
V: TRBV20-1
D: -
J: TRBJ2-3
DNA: TGCAGTGCTAGAGAGGAAAGGGGTAGAGATACGCAGTATTTT
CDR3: CSAREERGRDTQYF

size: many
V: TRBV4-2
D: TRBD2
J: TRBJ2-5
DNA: TGTGCCAGCAGCCAAGGGTTCGGAGCGGGGGGGCCCGGAGAGACCCAGTACTTC
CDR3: CASSQGFGAGGPGETQYF

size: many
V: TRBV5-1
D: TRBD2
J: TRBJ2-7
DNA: TGCGCCAGCAGCTTCACTAGCGGGGGGCTCTACGAGCAGTACTTC
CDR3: CASSFTSGGLYEQYF

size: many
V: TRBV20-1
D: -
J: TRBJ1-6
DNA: TGCAGTGCTAGAATGGACAGTGGGTATTCACCCCTCCACTTT
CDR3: CSARMDSGYSPLHF

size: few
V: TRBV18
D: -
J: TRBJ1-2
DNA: TGTGCCAGCTCACCCGACACCTCCCACTCGTTCCTTGATGGCTACACCTTC
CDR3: CASSPDTSHSFLDGYTF

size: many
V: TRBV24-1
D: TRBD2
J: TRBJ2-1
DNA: TGTGCCACCAGCTTAGCGGGGCGGGCTTTGTTCTTC
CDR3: CATSLAGRALFF

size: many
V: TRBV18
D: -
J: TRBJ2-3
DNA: TGTGCCAGCTCACCACCAGGACTCACCACAGATACGCAGTATTTT
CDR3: CASSPPGLTTDTQYF

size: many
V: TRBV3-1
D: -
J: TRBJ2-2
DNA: TGTGCCAGCAGCCAAGATCATGGCACCGGGGAGCTGTTTTTT
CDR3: CASSQDHGTGELFF

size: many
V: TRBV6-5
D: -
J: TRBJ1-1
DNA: TGTGCCAGCCAAACGTTTAGGGGAAACACTGAAGCTTTCTTT
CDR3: CASQTFRGNTEAFF

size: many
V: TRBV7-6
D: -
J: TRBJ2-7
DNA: TGTGCCAGCAGCTTAGCGCCAGGGACCCACGAGCAGTACTTC
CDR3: CASSLAPGTHEQYF

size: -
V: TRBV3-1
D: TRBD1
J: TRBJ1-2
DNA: TGTGCCAGCAGCCCGCCAACGAGGACAGGCTATGGCTACACCTTC
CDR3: CASSPPTRTGYGYTF

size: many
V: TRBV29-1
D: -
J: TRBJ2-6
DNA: TGCAGCGTAGAAGGCTCTGGGGCCAACGTCCTGACTTTC
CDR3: CSVEGSGANVLTF

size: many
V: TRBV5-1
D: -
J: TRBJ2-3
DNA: TGCGCCAGCAGCCTACCGGCGGGGGCCAGCACAGATACGCAGTATTTT
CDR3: CASSLPAGASTDTQYF

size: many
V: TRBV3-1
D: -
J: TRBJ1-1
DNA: TGTGCCAGCAGCCCCTTGAGGACAGCAAACACTGAAGCTTTCTTT
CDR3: CASSPLRTANTEAFF

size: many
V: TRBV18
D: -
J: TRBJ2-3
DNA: TGTGCCAGCTCACCGCCCCCTATCGGGGGCACAGATACGCAGTATTTT
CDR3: CASSPPPIGGTDTQYF

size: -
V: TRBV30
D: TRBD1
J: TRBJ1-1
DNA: TGTGCCTGGGACCGACAGGGAAACACTGAAGCTTTCTTT
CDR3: CAWDRQGNTEAFF

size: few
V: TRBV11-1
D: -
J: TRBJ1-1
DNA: TGTGCCAGCAGCTTTTTCCGGACTTCTGAAGCTTTCTTT
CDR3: CASSFFRTSEAFF

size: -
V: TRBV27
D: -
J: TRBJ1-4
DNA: TGTGCCAGCAGTTGGGGGGCTGCAACTAATGAAAAACTGTTTTTT
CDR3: CASSWGAATNEKLFF